This TCR beta chain stems from a study of TIL therapy for anti-PD-1-resistant metastatic lung cancer. The time point: pre-treatment sample, taken before nivolumab and TIL therapy. The tumor samples were excised metastases, mostly pleural nodules or supraclavicular lymph nodes. Trimming took off 3 bases at V and 3 bases at J, with 15 bases between the two ends. Looked up from germline, CDR1 is MDHEN and CDR2 is SYDVKM. This CDR3 region has 15 residues. The immunoSEQ assay was v3. Using immunoSEQ multiplex PCR, the repertoire was profiled, and TCRdb retains in-frame clones only, with some absent. The sample has about 50,000 clones, 65% to 80% seen once. This clone was counted only a few times.

Source: tumor tissue, taken at baseline. The chain links TRBV28 to TRBJ2-7; no definite D call. This receptor was taken from a person aged 25 to 79 with non-small cell lung cancer. CDR3 coding DNA: TGTGCCAGCAGTTTCGTAGATAGCCTAAGCTACGAGCAGTACTTC. Its protein product is CASSFVDSLSYEQYF.